The clone carrying this TCR beta chain appeared a few times. The antigen is unknown. These data belong to a study of shared clonotypes between healthy human individuals. Study results and limitations: It was only blood that was sampled, and tissue repertoires likely differ.

Free of recent acute infections or vaccinations, the donors were healthy HIV-negative adults. Here immunoSEQ multiplex PCR was the method, and the copy in TCRdb shows in-frame clones only, minus some. Among about 2 million clones, around 95% were seen once, and the ten largest hold roughly 0.13%. V shed 5 bases and J 4 bases; nucleotides not matched to a gene: 6. Per germline, CDR1 SGHTA and CDR2 FQGNSA. The CDR3 extends over 14 amino acids. This TCR was sampled from a man between 18 and 35 years old in good health. This chain links TRBV7-2 with TRBJ1-2; TRBD1 matches at 8 bases. Sequencing was performed on naive CD4+ T cells sorted from blood. Subset denoted: CD45RA+ positively selected. CDR3 region: CASSLRTGSYGYTF. The CDR3 coding sequence is TGTGCCAGCAGCCTCAGGACAGGGTCCTATGGCTACACCTTC.